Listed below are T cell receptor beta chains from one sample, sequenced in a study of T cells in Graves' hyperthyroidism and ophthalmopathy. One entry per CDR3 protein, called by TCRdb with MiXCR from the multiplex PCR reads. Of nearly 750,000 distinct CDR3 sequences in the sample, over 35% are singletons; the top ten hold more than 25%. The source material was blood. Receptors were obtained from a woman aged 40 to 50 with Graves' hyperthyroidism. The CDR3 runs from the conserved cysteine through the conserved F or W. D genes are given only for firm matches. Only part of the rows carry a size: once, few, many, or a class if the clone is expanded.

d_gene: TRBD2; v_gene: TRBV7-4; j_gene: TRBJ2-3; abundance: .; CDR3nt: TGTGCCAGCAGCGTAGTCGGGGGGGTCGATACGCAGTATTTT; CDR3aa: CASSVVGGVDTQYF
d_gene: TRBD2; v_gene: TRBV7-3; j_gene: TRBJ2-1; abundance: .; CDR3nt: TGTGCCAGCAGCCCATCTAGCGGGAGTGTCGACAATGAGCAGTTCTTC; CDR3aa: CASSPSSGSVDNEQFF
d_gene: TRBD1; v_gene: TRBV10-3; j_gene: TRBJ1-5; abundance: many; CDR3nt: TGTGCCATCAGTGACGACAGGGGAGTTCAGCCCCAGCATTTT; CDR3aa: CAISDDRGVQPQHF
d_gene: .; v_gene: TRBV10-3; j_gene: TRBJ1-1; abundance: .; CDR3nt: TGTGCCAGCAGTCCATCAGACGTTTGGGGCACTGAAGCTTTCTTT; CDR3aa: CASSPSDVWGTEAFF
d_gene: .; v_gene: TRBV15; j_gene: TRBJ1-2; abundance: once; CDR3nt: TGTGCCACCAGCAGTTTACTGGGCAGCTATGGCTACACCTTC; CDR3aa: CATSSLLGSYGYTF
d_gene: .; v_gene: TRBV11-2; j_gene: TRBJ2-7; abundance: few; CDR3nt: TGTGCCAGCAGCCTCCTAACGACTTCTGACAGCGCTTGGGACGAGCAGTACTTC; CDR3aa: CASSLLTTSDSAWDEQYF
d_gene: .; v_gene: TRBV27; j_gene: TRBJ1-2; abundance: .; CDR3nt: TGTGCCAGCAGTTTATTGGAAGGAAGCACCGAGGGCTATGGCTACACCTTC; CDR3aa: CASSLLEGSTEGYGYTF
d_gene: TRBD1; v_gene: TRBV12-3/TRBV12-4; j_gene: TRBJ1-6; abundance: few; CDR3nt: TGTGCCTCGGGACAGGGGGCCAACTCCTATAATTCACCCCTCCACTTT; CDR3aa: CASGQGANSYNSPLHF
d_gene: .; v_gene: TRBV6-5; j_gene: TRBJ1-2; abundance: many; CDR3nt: TGTGCCAGCACCTTCCAATATGGCTACACCTTC; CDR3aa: CASTFQYGYTF
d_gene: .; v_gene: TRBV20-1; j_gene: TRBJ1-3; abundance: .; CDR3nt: TGCAGTGCTAGATGTGGGGGCTCACTCTCTGGAAACACCATATATTTT; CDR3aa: CSARCGGSLSGNTIYF
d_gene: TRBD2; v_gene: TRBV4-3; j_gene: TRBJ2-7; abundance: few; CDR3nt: TGCGCCAGCAGCCGAGGACTAGCGGATTACGAGCAGTACTTC; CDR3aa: CASSRGLADYEQYF
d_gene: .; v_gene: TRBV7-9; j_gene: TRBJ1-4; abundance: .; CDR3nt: TGTGCCAGCAGTCTGAAAGGAGGGGACGCAACTAATGAAAAACTGTTTTTT; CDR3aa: CASSLKGGDATNEKLFF
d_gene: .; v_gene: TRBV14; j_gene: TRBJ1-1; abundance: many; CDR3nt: TGTGCCAGCAGCCAAGATCCCGTCAGGAACACTGAAGCTTTCTTT; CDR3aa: CASSQDPVRNTEAFF
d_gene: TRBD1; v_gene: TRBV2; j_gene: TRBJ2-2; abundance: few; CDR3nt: TGTGCCAGCAGGGACAGGGCTGCCGGTGCCACCGGGGAGCTGTTTTTT; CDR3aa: CASRDRAAGATGELFF
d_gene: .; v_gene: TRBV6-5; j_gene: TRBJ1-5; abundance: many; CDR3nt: TGTGCCAGCAAGAAGACGGGCCAGGGCGGTCAGCCCCAGCATTTT; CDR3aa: CASKKTGQGGQPQHF
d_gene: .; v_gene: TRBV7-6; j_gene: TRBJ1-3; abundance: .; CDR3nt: TGTGCCAGCAGCCAAGATCCGGGGCACTCTGGAAACACCATATATTTT; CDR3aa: CASSQDPGHSGNTIYF
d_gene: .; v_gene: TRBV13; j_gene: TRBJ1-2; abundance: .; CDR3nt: TGTGCCAGCAGCTTAGACCAGGTCTATGGCTACACCTTC; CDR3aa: CASSLDQVYGYTF
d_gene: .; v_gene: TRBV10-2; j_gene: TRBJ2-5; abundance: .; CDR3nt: TGCGCCAGCAGTGAACAGCTACAAGAGACCCAGTACTTC; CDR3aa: CASSEQLQETQYF
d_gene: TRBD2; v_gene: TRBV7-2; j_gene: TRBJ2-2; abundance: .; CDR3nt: TGTGCCAGCAGCCCGAGCACTAGCGGGAGCGACACCGGGGAGCTGTTTTTT; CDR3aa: CASSPSTSGSDTGELFF
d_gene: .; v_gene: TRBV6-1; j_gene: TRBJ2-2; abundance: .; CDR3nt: TGTGCCAGCAGTATCCGGGACGATAACACCGAGGAGCTGTTTTTT; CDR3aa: CASSIRDDNTEELFF
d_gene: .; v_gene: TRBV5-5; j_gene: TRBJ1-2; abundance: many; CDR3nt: TGTGCCAGCAGCTTGAGTGAGGGGACGGGAGCCTACACCTTC; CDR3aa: CASSLSEGTGAYTF
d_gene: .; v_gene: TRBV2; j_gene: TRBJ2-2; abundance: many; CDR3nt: TGTGCCAGCAGTGATGGGGATCCGGGGGAGCTGTTTTTT; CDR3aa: CASSDGDPGELFF
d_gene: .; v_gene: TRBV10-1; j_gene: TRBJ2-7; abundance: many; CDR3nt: TGCGCCAGCAGTGATCCGGGGTCAGGCTCCTACGAGCAGTACTTC; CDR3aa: CASSDPGSGSYEQYF
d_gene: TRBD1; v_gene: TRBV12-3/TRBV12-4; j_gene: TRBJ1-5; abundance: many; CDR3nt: TGTGCCAGCAGTTATCAGGGGGGGGGTCAGCCCCAGCATTTT; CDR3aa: CASSYQGGGQPQHF
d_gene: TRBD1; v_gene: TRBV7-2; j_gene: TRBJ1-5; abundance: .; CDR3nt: TGTGCCAGCAGCTTAGCTTTCCGGGACAGGAATCAGCCCCAGCATTTT; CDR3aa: CASSLAFRDRNQPQHF
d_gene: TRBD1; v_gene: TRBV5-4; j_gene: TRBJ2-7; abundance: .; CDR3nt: TGTGCCAGCAGCTCGAACAGGGGTAGTCCCTACGAGCAGTACTTC; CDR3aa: CASSSNRGSPYEQYF
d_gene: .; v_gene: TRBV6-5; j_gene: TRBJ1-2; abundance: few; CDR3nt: TGTGCCAGCAGTTACTCGATGCTAGGGGACTATGGCTACACCTTC; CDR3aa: CASSYSMLGDYGYTF
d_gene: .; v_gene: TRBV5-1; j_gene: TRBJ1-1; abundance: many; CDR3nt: TGCGCCAGCAGCTTGGAGGGAGGGACCACTGAAGCTTTCTTT; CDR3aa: CASSLEGGTTEAFF
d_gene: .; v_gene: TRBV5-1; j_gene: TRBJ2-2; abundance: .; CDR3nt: TGCGCCAGCAGCTTAAGGGCAGCCTACACCGGGGAGCTGTTTTTT; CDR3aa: CASSLRAAYTGELFF
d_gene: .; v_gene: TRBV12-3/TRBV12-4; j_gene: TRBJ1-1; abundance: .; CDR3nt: TGTGCCAGCATTGTACGATCGAACACTGAAGCTTTCTTT; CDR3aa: CASIVRSNTEAFF
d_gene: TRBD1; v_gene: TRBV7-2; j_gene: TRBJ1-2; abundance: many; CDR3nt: TGTGCCACCCAGGGGGGGCTACGGGGCTACACCTTC; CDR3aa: CATQGGLRGYTF
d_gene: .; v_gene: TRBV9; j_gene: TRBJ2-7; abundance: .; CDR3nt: .; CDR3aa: CASSVGLGSRYEQYF
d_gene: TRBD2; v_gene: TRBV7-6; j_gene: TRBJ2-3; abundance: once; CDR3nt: TGTGCCAGCAGCTTAATCAGGGAGGGAGATACGCAGTATTTT; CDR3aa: CASSLIREGDTQYF
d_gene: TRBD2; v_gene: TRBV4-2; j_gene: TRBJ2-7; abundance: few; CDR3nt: TGTGCCAGCAGCCAAGATCTAGCGGGAGGGCTCGCCAACGAGCAGTACTTC; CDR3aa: CASSQDLAGGLANEQYF
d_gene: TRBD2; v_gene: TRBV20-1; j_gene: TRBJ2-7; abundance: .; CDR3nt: TGCAGTGCTAGGGGGACTAGCGGGAGATCGTCCTACGAGCAGTACTTC; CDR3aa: CSARGTSGRSSYEQYF
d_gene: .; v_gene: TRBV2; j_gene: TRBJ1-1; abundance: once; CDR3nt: TGTGCCAGCAGTGAAAGTCTGCAGGGGTTCTACACTGAAGCTTTCTTT; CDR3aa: CASSESLQGFYTEAFF